Sequencing of this TCR beta chain was carried out in a study of blood T cell repertoires in COVID-19. For the study at large: PBMCs, B-cell-depleted T cells, or T cells were the source of the cDNA or gDNA that made up the material.

Methods used by the authors: Amplification of reference gene primers provided the estimated nucleated cell counts. The assay was immunoSEQ multiplex PCR, and TCRdb's table has in-frame clones only and misses some. The DNA gave D and trimming, while V, J and clone size come from that table. Of around 280,000 clones listed, 85% are singletons. V was pared by 2 bases and J by 0 bases, with 10 bases between. There are 14 residues in the CDR3. From germline, CDR1 is SQVTM and CDR2 ANQGSEA. The clonotype comes from a woman between 45 and 65 years old with active or convalescent COVID-19. This sequence joins TRBV29-1 and TRBJ1-1, with D possibly matching TRBD1 (6 bases). The sequenced sample consisted of peripheral blood. CDR3 loop: CSVETGTLNTEAFF. In DNA, the CDR3 is TGCAGCGTTGAAACGGGGACATTGAACACTGAAGCTTTCTTT.